Below, one TCR beta chain is given with its context. This clone's antigen is unknown. Base qualities were left out, and no much larger clone turns up one base away. V is clipped by 4 bases and J by 2 bases, and the sequence between their germline boundaries is 15 bases long. Including cysteine and phenylalanine, the CDR3 has 15 amino acids. Only CDR3 DNA is held: 45 bases, read in frame from base 1. For CDR1 and CDR2, the germline V gene lists SNHLY and FYNNEI. The cohort was made up of 666 healthy bone marrow donors. At the time of sampling, every cohort member was nominally healthy, though immune exposures that went unrecorded were likely present. The donor tested CMV seronegative and was one of the 352 seronegative cohort members. A peripheral blood sample was provided by each donor, and peripheral blood mononuclear cells were used for TCR beta sequencing. The Qiagen DNeasy Blood Extraction Kit was used to extract genomic DNA from the blood cell samples.

The record originates from a study of cytomegalovirus exposure and HLA in healthy donors (dated by TCRdb to about 2017). At the level of the whole study: An earlier analysis of some 600 of the donors reported roughly 300 Gb of sequence data and 117 million unique TCR beta sequences obtained from around 180 million T cells. To decide whether each TCR beta V gene segment behaved as functional or pseudogenic, an earlier analysis of fewer than 750 of the donors relied on high-throughput TCR beta sequencing. HLA typing covered class I and class II loci at four-digit resolution. In addition to the first cohort of roughly 700 subjects, a separate validation cohort of over 90 different subjects was used. A later genetic analysis used genome-wide SNP genotypes for about three fifths of the 666 donors, treating that subset as a discovery cohort. Roughly 300 gigabases of sequencing data and tens of millions of unique TCR sequences were included in an early release covering roughly 600 HLA-typed donors. In a later analysis, previously published TCR beta repertoires from 600 to 850 donors were re-analyzed and high-resolution HLA genotyping was added so that TCR occurrence patterns could be studied. High-throughput TCR immunosequencing, statistical association of individual TCRs with disease status, and machine learning were combined to predict cytomegalovirus infection status. All discovery cohort repertoires had been generated using a single sequencing platform. The aim of the study was to test whether cataloging public T cell receptors could identify signatures of past pathogen exposure. Across under 500 genotyped donors of the cohort, an average of approximately 240,000 unique TCR beta nucleotide sequences per donor were sequenced, and roughly a sixth of those sequences were non-productive. The T cell repertoires of 666 subjects were profiled by immunosequencing and related to cytomegalovirus serostatus. The number of donors typed differed by locus, with roughly 620-640 for A, B, C, DRB1 and DQB1, around 520 for DQA1, approximately 580 for DPA1, and under 490 for DPB1. Of the roughly 400 genotyped donors, 65% to 90% fell in the genetic ancestry cluster associated with self-reported Caucasian donors. About 5 DR-DQ haplotypes were handled as single units for association and clustering, since linkage in the cohort was strong. Rather than drawing on any new phenotypic data, the later analysis identified candidate immune exposures from TCR beta sequences and the way those sequences occurred across donors. Donor age, sex, ethnicity and CMV serostatus were compiled alongside the repertoire data. The research as a whole found: According to a later genetic analysis, donors in an Asian-associated ancestry cluster had fewer N-insertions in productive TCRs than the approximately 610-donor mean. Because the 87-base-pair reads could not distinguish some IMGT-functional V segments, including TRBV6-2 and TRBV6-3, those segments were excluded. An association between a missense DCLRE1C variant and V-gene and J-gene trimming of TCR beta chains was found in a later genetic analysis and replicated in an independent cohort. Because some donors lacked HLA typing at each locus, the association tests relied only on the typed subset. When HLA alleles, especially DR and DQ, strongly co-occurred, TCR associations were difficult to assign to individual alleles. This cohort had only TCR beta chains sequenced, and the lack of alpha or paired-chain data limited which features could be detected. About 17 rarely observed V segments, including chromosome 9 orphons, were excluded from the earlier analysis of several hundred of the donors because counts were too low. In vitro tests confirmed that three of the cytomegalovirus-associated TCR beta chains recognize cytomegalovirus antigens. In a later analysis, HLA-associated TCR beta chains showed more clonal expansion and lower generation probabilities than non-associated chains that were equally common. In an earlier analysis of more than 500 of the donors, most TCR beta V segments appeared in productive rearrangements about 90% or about 30% of the time, broadly matching IMGT annotations. The classifier was reported to diagnose cytomegalovirus status with high specificity and sensitivity in both the original and validation cohorts. A later analysis found that most CMV-associated TCR beta chains appeared HLA-restricted, with HLA associations seemingly driven largely by CMV exposure. A cluster of highly shared sequence variants was judged likely to represent a technical artifact of the sequencing pipeline. The study gave a list of 150 to 200 TCR beta chains associated with cytomegalovirus. A later analysis associated 15,000 or so TCR beta sequences with specific HLA alleles at a false discovery rate of 0.05. A later analysis reported that several top co-occurrence clusters appeared linked to parvovirus B19, influenza, CMV and Epstein-Barr virus. A further reported finding was that TCR beta sequences accurately predicted the HLA-A and HLA-B alleles for most subjects in the first cohort. A later analysis found that TCR association rates varied across HLA loci, with DRB1 alleles showing the most associated TCRs and HLA-C alleles the fewest. The only immune exposure information available for the cohort was CMV serostatus. Linkage disequilibrium might explain the correlated functional status among segregating V segments, but an unknown experimental factor could not be excluded. The authors suggested that the approach could potentially be extended to other disease states and immunological phenotypes. Sequencing depth was assumed to be roughly uniform across donors in the presence/absence analyses, though that assumption may not hold. While some public TCRs were present in many individuals, most TCR sequences turned up only very rarely across donors.

Libraries were prepared through the immunoSEQ multiplex PCR assay. For the multiplex PCR, a mixture combining 60 forward primers for TCR Vbeta segments and 13 reverse primers for TCR Jbeta segments was used. A multiplex PCR assay on genomic DNA amplified the CDR3 region of rearranged TCR beta genes. The Illumina HiSeq System was used to sequence the amplified TCR beta libraries as 87-base-pair reads. In the original analysis: Across the 670 or so repertoires, a later analysis counted tens of millions of unique TCR beta chains, approximately 12 million of which were shared by at least two donors. Raw reads were error-corrected and collapsed into unique sequences by a nearest-neighbor algorithm in which closely related sequences were merged to remove PCR and sequencing errors. To assign V, D and J gene segments, CDR3 sequences were aligned to IMGT reference sequences. For a sequence to be retained, a match of at least six nucleotides to both a V gene segment and a J gene segment was required. Rearrangements were called productive when the CDR3 lacked stop codons and stayed in frame with V and J; all others were non-productive. CDR3 was defined according to IMGT convention as the region running from the second conserved V-encoded cysteine to the conserved J-encoded phenylalanine. The earlier analysis of about 620 of the donors excluded sequences that lacked an unambiguous match to a single V gene segment. In an earlier analysis of roughly 600 of the donors, a V segment was called functional when productive rearrangements were above 56.7%, and segregating when the standard deviation between donors exceeded 5%. A statistical classification framework was built to diagnose cytomegalovirus status from the catalog of TCR beta chain sequences. A later analysis assigned V and J genes by comparing TCR nucleotide sequences with IMGT/GENE-DB human TR gene sequences. In a later analysis, CDR3 sequences and most-parsimonious VDJ recombination scenarios were assigned using the TCRdist pipeline. In a later analysis, each TCR beta chain was defined by its CDR3 amino acid sequence together with its V-gene family, and reads lacking a unique V-gene family were excluded. In a later analysis, fewer than 650 highly shared, low-generation-probability nucleotide sequences were removed to address suspected cross-contamination and a sequencing artifact. A later analysis calculated a clonal expansion index for each public chain from normalized within-repertoire ranks of inferred template counts. Generation probabilities in a later analysis came from a VDJ recombination model fitted to out-of-frame rearrangements, and those results were checked against IGoR. A later analysis scored TCR-TCR, TCR-HLA and TCR-CMV co-occurrence with hypergeometric tests, applying a repertoire-size bias correction to TCR pairs. In a later analysis, false discovery rates were estimated by permuting HLA or CMV assignments 20 times. In a later analysis, co-occurring TCRs were grouped using DBSCAN, and TCRdist sequence similarity was added for clustering within HLA-allele-positive subsets. For co-occurrence clustering, repertoires with fewer than 30,000 or more than 120,000 public chains were excluded, along with roughly 5 repertoires with anomalous nucleotide sharing. The clones in this table, taken by TCRdb from immuneACCESS, are in-frame only. Not every clone is retained; where verified, under half of the shortfall comes from an unresolved V gene, and the cause of the rest is unknown. V and J calls and clone size follow that table, whereas D and trimming were derived from the DNA. For this sample the table gives approximately 290,000 clones, of which about 80% were detected only once. Of the sample, over 0.3% is held by the ten largest clones.

The sequence came from a girl aged 2 to 10 in good health and CMV-seronegative. Sequencing input: PBMCs. The sequence links TRBV2 to TRBJ2-7; TRBD2 is a weak D gene call, 5 bases matching. The CDR3 sequence is CASSGTETTTYEQYF. In nucleotide form, the sequence is TGTGCCAGCAGTGGAACCGAGACTACCACCTACGAGCAGTACTTC.